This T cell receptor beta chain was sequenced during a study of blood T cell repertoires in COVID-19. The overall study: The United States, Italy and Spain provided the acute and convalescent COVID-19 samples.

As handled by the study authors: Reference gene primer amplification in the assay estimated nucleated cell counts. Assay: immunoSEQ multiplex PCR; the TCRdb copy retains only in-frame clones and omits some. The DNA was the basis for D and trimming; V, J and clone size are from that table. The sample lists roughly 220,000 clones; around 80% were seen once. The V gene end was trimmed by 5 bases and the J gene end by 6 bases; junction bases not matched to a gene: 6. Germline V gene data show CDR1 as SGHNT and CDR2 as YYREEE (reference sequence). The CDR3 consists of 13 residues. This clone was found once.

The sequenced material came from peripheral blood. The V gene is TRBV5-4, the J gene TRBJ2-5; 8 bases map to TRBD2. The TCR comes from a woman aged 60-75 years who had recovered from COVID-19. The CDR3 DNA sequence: TGTGCCAGCAGTGACGGGGGGGCTAAGACCCAGTACTTC. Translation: CASSDGGAKTQYF.